This is a list of T cell receptor beta chains from one sample in a study of regulatory T cells in long-lasting Graves disease. Via MiXCR, TCRdb re-called the multiplex PCR reads, giving one row per CDR3 protein. The sample has some 500,000 distinct CDR3 sequences, approximately 16% seen once. The sample was also linked to a second study, of T cells in Graves' hyperthyroidism and ophthalmopathy.

The starting material was peripheral blood mononuclear cells (PBMCs), obtained at new diagnosis, from a patient treated with antithyroid drugs. The receptors stem from a woman aged 35-60 years with Graves disease. Each CDR3 is given with its conserved first and last residue. The D gene is left open where the match is weak. Clone size is not always given. Where it is, it says once, few, many or a class for expanded clones.

v_gene,j_gene,abundance,d_gene,CDR3nt,CDR3aa
TRBV5-1,TRBJ2-3,.,.,TGCGCCAGCAGAAACCGGAATCCTAGCACAGATACGCAGTATTTT,CASRNRNPSTDTQYF
TRBV7-3,TRBJ2-3,few,TRBD1,TGTGCCAGTAACAGGGGGGTCGGGGATACGCAGTATTTT,CASNRGVGDTQYF
TRBV6-1,TRBJ1-1,.,TRBD1,TGTGCCAGCAGACCCTACACCGGGACAGACAACACTGAAGCTTTCTTT,CASRPYTGTDNTEAFF
TRBV18,TRBJ2-7,many,.,TGTGCCAGCGACGTTTTCGGGGGGCACGAGCAGTACTTC,CASDVFGGHEQYF
TRBV24-1,TRBJ1-2,many,.,TGTGCCACCAGTGACGGAGGACCGACCCAAAACTATGGCTACACCTTC,CATSDGGPTQNYGYTF
TRBV3-1,TRBJ1-5,many,.,TGTGCCAGCAGCCGCGCCGCAGGGGACAATCAGCCCCAGCATTTT,CASSRAAGDNQPQHF
TRBV2,TRBJ1-1,.,.,TGTGCCAGCAGTGTTCAGAGCTCTGAAGCTTTCTTT,CASSVQSSEAFF
TRBV18,TRBJ1-2,few,.,TGTGCCAGCTCACCTCCCGCAGGGGTCCCTGGCTACACCTTC,CASSPPAGVPGYTF
TRBV2,TRBJ1-5,.,.,TGTGCCACCAGTGATCCCGACAGTTCGGATATGAGCAATCAGCCCCAGCATTTT,CATSDPDSSDMSNQPQHF
TRBV11-2,TRBJ1-1,many,TRBD1,TGTGCCAGCAGCTTAGGCCTCCTGGGACAGGGGAACACTGAAGCTTTCTTT,CASSLGLLGQGNTEAFF
TRBV11-2,TRBJ1-6,few,TRBD1,TGTGCCAGCAGCTTAGGAAGACAGGGCACTTCACCCCTCCACTTT,CASSLGRQGTSPLHF
TRBV19,TRBJ2-2,.,TRBD1,TGTGCCAGTAGTATCCTAGGGACAGGGGGAGGTTCCGGGGAGCTGTTTTTT,CASSILGTGGGSGELFF
TRBV5-1,TRBJ1-2,few,.,TGCGCCAGCAGCCCCTCGGACAAAAAGGCTTATGGCTACACCTTC,CASSPSDKKAYGYTF
TRBV2,TRBJ2-1,few,.,TGTGCCAGCGTTCAGGAAGCGGACAATGAGCAGTTCTTC,CASVQEADNEQFF
TRBV12-3/TRBV12-4,TRBJ2-1,.,TRBD2,TGTGCCAGCAGTTTAGGGCGGGAGGAGAGTGAGCAGTTCTTC,CASSLGREESEQFF
TRBV5-4,TRBJ2-3,.,TRBD1,TGTGCCAGCGTACGACAGGGGGCAACAGATACGCAGTATTTT,CASVRQGATDTQYF
TRBV18,TRBJ2-7,many,.,TGTGCCAGCTCAACGACAGAAGCCTACGAGCAGTACTTC,CASSTTEAYEQYF
TRBV11-2,TRBJ2-4,.,TRBD2,TGTGCCAGCAGCTTTCAGCGGGGGGGCCTAAATAAAACTGGGATAAACATTCAGTACTTC,CASSFQRGGLNKTGINIQYF
TRBV12-3/TRBV12-4,TRBJ1-5,many,.,TGTGCCAGCAGTCAGGAGAGCAATCAGCCCCAGCATTTT,CASSQESNQPQHF
TRBV10-3,TRBJ1-6,many,.,TGTGCCATCAAGGACGGTCCGGGTTCACCCCTCCACTTT,CAIKDGPGSPLHF
TRBV10-3,TRBJ2-1,many,TRBD2,TGTGCCATCAGTGATAGCGGGGGGAACTACAATGAGCAGTTCTTC,CAISDSGGNYNEQFF
TRBV7-9,TRBJ1-3,few,.,TGTGCCAGCAGCTTAGACGCGGGAACTGGAAACACCATATATTTT,CASSLDAGTGNTIYF
TRBV2,TRBJ1-5,many,.,TGTGCCAGCACGGAGGTGAGCAATCAGCCCCAGCATTTT,CASTEVSNQPQHF